These 30 T cell receptor beta chains originate from one sample sequenced in a study of T cell responses to AZD1222 COVID-19 vaccine. TCRdb's table, derived via immunoSEQ multiplex PCR, lists solely in-frame clones and lacks some. Here the sample spans some 150,000 clones, approximately 90% being singletons. The input for sequencing was peripheral blood, taken 28 days after the second AZD1222 dose. The receptors come from an adult who received the AZD1222 COVID-19 vaccine.

Regarding this clone: At the DNA level, this CDR3 is encoded by other sequences in the same sample as well. This CDR3 is CASSLGPAGELFF. DNA for the CDR3: TGTGCCAGCAGTTTGGGCCCCGCCGGGGAGCTGTTTTTT. The chain links TRBV12-3 or TRBV12-4 to TRBJ2-2; D not certain. The CDR3 runs to 13 residues. Trimming left V 3 bases short and J 6 bases short, with 8 bases between.

The chain employs TRBV19 and TRBJ2-7; D assignment may be TRBD1 or TRBD2 (5 bases each). V was cut by 5 bases and J by 3 bases, with 14 bases left in between. The CDR3 length is 14 residues. Germline lookup yields CDR1 LNHDA and CDR2 SQIVND (reference sequence). The CDR3 region is CASSEQGVSYEQYF. In DNA form, the CDR3 reads TGTGCCAGTAGTGAGCAGGGAGTAAGCTACGAGCAGTACTTC.

The V gene is TRBV30, the J gene TRBJ1-2; D is ambiguous. The CDR3 extends over 13 amino acids. CDR1 and CDR2 from the germline V gene are GTSNPN and SVGIG (reference sequence). Trimming cost V 3 bases and J 3 bases, with 11 bases left between them. This CDR3 is CAWRGRKDYGYTF. As DNA, the CDR3 is TGTGCCTGGAGGGGGAGGAAGGACTATGGCTACACCTTC.

The chain joins TRBV4-2 to TRBJ2-7; 12 bases fit TRBD2. CDR3 length: 21 amino acids. V dropped 0 bases and J dropped 2; count of bases not matched to a gene: 17. Germline assignment: CDR1 LGHNA and CDR2 YNFKEQ. The CDR3 region is CASSQDRGGQGTSGHTYEQYF. The CDR3 bases are TGTGCCAGCAGCCAAGATCGAGGGGGGCAGGGGACTAGCGGGCATACCTACGAGCAGTACTTC.

This clone appeared a single time. The chain uses TRBV6-5 and TRBJ1-4; no firm D call. The CDR3 contains 15 residues. V lost 6 bases to trimming and J lost 0 bases, with 11 bases between them. The germline CDR1 and CDR2 sequences are MNHEY and SVGAGI. The CDR3 DNA follows: TGTGCCAGCAGCGTGCATCTTGCAACTAATGAAAAACTGTTTTTT. This sequence encodes CASSVHLATNEKLFF.

This clone appeared a single time. The genes are TRBV30 and TRBJ2-7; 10 nucleotides match TRBD1. The CDR3 covers 13 residues. V was clipped by 2 bases and J by 3 bases; unmatched bases: 1. Germline V gene data show CDR1 as GTSNPN and CDR2 as SVGIG (reference sequence). CDR3 in amino acids: CAWSRTGGYEQYF. The CDR3 region has the DNA TGTGCCTGGAGTCGGACAGGGGGCTACGAGCAGTACTTC.

This chain connects TRBV5-1 to TRBJ1-1; D gene ambiguous. This CDR3 is built from 16 residues. Germline CDR1 and CDR2: SGHRS and YFSETQ. Trimming removed 0 bases from V and 4 bases from J, with 16 bases in between. The DNA for the CDR3 is TGCGCCAGCAGCTTGGCCCGGGCCCAGTCCTCCACTGAAGCTTTCTTT. Residues: CASSLARAQSSTEAFF.

CDR3 sequence: CASRVTQGGTEAFF. The CDR3 bases are TGTGCCAGCAGAGTTACCCAGGGCGGCACTGAAGCTTTCTTT. The chain recombines TRBV27 with TRBJ1-1; maybe TRBD1 (5 bases). CDR3 length equals 14 residues. Trimming pared 6 bases from V and 4 bases from J, leaving 15 bases between. Germline V gene sequence: CDR1 MNHEY, CDR2 SMNVEV (reference sequence).

The chain links TRBV6-5 to TRBJ1-2; a weak D match, TRBD1 (5 bases). V dropped 3 bases and J dropped 1 base, with 12 bases sitting between them. The CDR3 has 15 residues. Looked up from germline, CDR1 is MNHEY and CDR2 is SVGAGI. The CDR3 DNA reads TGTGCCAGCAGTTATGACGGGACCTTTAACTATGGCTACACCTTC. Translation gives CASSYDGTFNYGYTF.

This sequence joins TRBV24-1 and TRBJ2-2, with 13 bases matching TRBD2. With 3 bases clipped from V and 3 bases from J, the junction kept 3 bases outside the gene matches. Germline-derived CDR1 and CDR2 are KGHDR and SFDVKD. The CDR3 sequence is 17 residues long. CDR3 sequence: CATSDGLAGADTGELFF. The CDR3 DNA is TGTGCCACCAGTGATGGACTAGCGGGAGCTGACACCGGGGAGCTGTTTTTT.

This chain connects TRBV5-6 to TRBJ2-3, with D possibly matching TRBD2 (5 bases). Germline V CDR1 and CDR2: SGHDT, YYEEEE. The V and J ends lost 0 bases and 2 bases respectively, with 10 bases between them. The CDR3 length is 15 residues. The CDR3 loop is CASSLEGLNTDTQYF. In DNA, the CDR3 is TGTGCCAGCAGCTTGGAAGGACTTAACACAGATACGCAGTATTTT.

This clone was counted between two and nine times. V and J are TRBV4-2 and TRBJ1-1; the D gene is possibly TRBD1 (5 bases). The germline V gene has CDR1 LGHNA and CDR2 YNFKEQ. Between the trimmed V and J ends, which lost 0 bases and 1 base, there was a span of 9 bases. There are 15 residues in the CDR3. The CDR3 loop reads CASSQERGGNTEAFF. The CDR3 nucleotides read TGTGCCAGCAGCCAAGAACGGGGGGGGAACACTGAAGCTTTCTTT.

The V call is TRBV13, the J call TRBJ2-1, with TRBD2 matching over 12 bases. The CDR3 contains 16 residues. V trimming: 5 bases; J trimming: 4 bases; junction bases outside the gene matches: 6. The germline V gene encodes CDR1 PRHDT and CDR2 FYEKMQ (reference sequence). The CDR3 region is CASSMWTSGNYNEQFF. CDR3 in DNA: TGTGCCAGCAGCATGTGGACTAGCGGGAATTACAATGAGCAGTTCTTC.

The chain carries TRBV7-6 and TRBJ2-1; 9 bases fit TRBD2. CDR1 is SGHVS and CDR2 is FNYEAQ in the germline V gene. CDR3 length: 21 residues. V shed 1 base, J shed 4 bases, and the junction held 20 bases outside the gene matches. CDR3 DNA: TGTGCCAGCAGCTTAGGGCAGTATTATGGGACTAGCCCCTCTTCGTACAATGAGCAGTTCTTC. Amino acids: CASSLGQYYGTSPSSYNEQFF. The full variable domain, with the rest looked up from reference TRBV7-6 and TRBJ2-1, is GAGVSQSPRYKVTKRGQDVALRCDPISGHVSLYWYRQALGQGPEFLTYFNYEAQQDKSGLPNDRFSAERPEGSISTLTIQRTEQRDSAMYRCASSLGQYYGTSPSSYNEQFFGPGTRLTVL.

The V and J genes are TRBV5-6 and TRBJ1-4; D remains ambiguous. The germline V gene has CDR1 SGHDT and CDR2 YYEEEE. The length of the CDR3 is 14 residues. V was pared by 4 bases and J by 4 bases, with 11 bases between. The CDR3 is CASSAIGYNEKLFF. Here the CDR3 DNA reads TGTGCCAGCAGCGCCATCGGGTATAATGAAAAACTGTTTTTT.

The chain couples TRBV28 to TRBJ1-3, with 8 bases identical to TRBD1. V dropped 6 bases and J dropped 4; count of bases not matched to a gene: 5. Germline loops: CDR1 MDHEN, CDR2 SYDVKM. The CDR3 sequence is 14 residues long. The CDR3: CASRSTGAGNTIYF. Written as DNA, the CDR3 is TGTGCCAGCAGATCGACAGGGGCCGGAAACACCATATATTTT. Full variable domain (rest looked up from reference TRBV28 and TRBJ1-3): DVKVTQSSRYLVKRTGEKVFLECVQDMDHENMFWYRQDPGLGLRLIYFSYDVKMKEKGDIPEGYSVSREKKERFSLILESASTNQTSMYLCASRSTGAGNTIYFGEGSWLTVV.

The genes are TRBV5-1 and TRBJ2-1, with TRBD2 matching over 9 bases. The germline CDR1 and CDR2 sequences are SGHRS and YFSETQ. The CDR3 runs 16 residues. Trimming removed 4 bases from V and 6 bases from J; junction bases left unmatched: 11. The CDR3, as DNA: TGCGCCAGCAGCCCCCTCGTAGCGGGAGATACCAATGAGCAGTTCTTC. Translated, it gives CASSPLVAGDTNEQFF.

The CDR3 DNA reads as TGTGCCAGCAGCCAAGAGAGACAAACTGAAGCTTTCTTT. Its translation: CASSQERQTEAFF. This chain joins TRBV14 and TRBJ1-1; D gene ambiguous. V lost 0 bases to trimming and J lost 5 bases, with 7 bases between them. Per germline, CDR1 SGHDN and CDR2 FVKESK. CDR3 size: 13 residues.

The rearrangement joins TRBV2 to TRBJ1-2; 7 bases line up with TRBD1. Germline V gene data show CDR1 as SNHLY and CDR2 as FYNNEI. This CDR3 is 14 amino acids long. V was pared by 10 bases and J by 0 bases, with 8 bases of the junction left unmatched. Here the CDR3 DNA reads TGTGCCACCTTCGGAGACAGGGCTAACTATGGCTACACCTTC. Translated: CATFGDRANYGYTF.

The CDR3 region is CAWSVATDGYTF. The DNA of the CDR3 is TGTGCCTGGAGTGTAGCCACGGATGGCTACACCTTC. This chain links TRBV30 with TRBJ1-2, with D uncertain. Between the trimmed V and J ends, which lost 0 bases and 6 bases, there was a span of 8 bases. The CDR3 runs to 12 residues. The germline V gene encodes CDR1 GTSNPN and CDR2 SVGIG (reference sequence).

CDR3 in amino acids: CSASIGYEQYF. The CDR3 region has the DNA TGCAGTGCTAGTATAGGGTACGAGCAGTACTTC. The chain is built from TRBV20-1 and TRBJ2-7; D uncertain. Germline CDR1 and CDR2: DFQATT and SNEGSKA (reference sequence). V shed 3 bases and J shed 4 bases, with 7 bases lying between them. CDR3 length: 11 residues.

The chain employs TRBV5-1 and TRBJ1-2; 9 bases fit TRBD1. The CDR3 spans 15 residues. Germline V CDR1 and CDR2: SGHRS, YFSETQ. The trim removed 4 bases at V and 7 bases at J, leaving 11 bases unmatched. The CDR3 nucleotides read TGCGCCAGCAGCCGGGACCCGGGACAGGGAGTTGGCTACACCTTC. Its protein is CASSRDPGQGVGYTF.

This chain links TRBV3-1 (or the pseudogene TRBV3-2) with TRBJ2-7, with 7 bases fitting TRBD2. Trimming cost V 0 bases and J 0 bases; bases outside gene matches: 5. Germline CDR1 LGHDT, CDR2 YNNKEL (reference sequence). This CDR3 has 16 residues. Here the CDR3 reads CASSQETRGTSYEQYF. CDR3 nucleotide sequence: TGTGCCAGCAGCCAAGAAACGCGGGGGACCTCCTACGAGCAGTACTTC.

This clone is a singleton in its sample. The chain recombines TRBV21-1 with TRBJ1-1; the table's TRBD1 call for D was not verified on the DNA. TRBV21-1 is a pseudogene locus. This CDR3 contains 15 residues. The CDR3 sequence: CASRDDGQKNTEAFF. The CDR3 coding sequence is TGTGCCAGCAGGGATGACGGACAGAAGAACACTGAAGCTTTCTTT.

The chain couples TRBV7-9 to TRBJ1-1, with a weak D call TRBD1 (5 bases). The V end lost 1 base, the J end lost 3 bases, and 12 bases lay between the germline ends. CDR1 is SEHNR, CDR2 FQNEAQ, per germline (reference sequence). CDR3 length equals 15 residues. CDR3 loop: CASSLGVREDTEAFF. The CDR3 DNA reads TGTGCCAGCAGCTTAGGGGTCAGGGAAGACACTGAAGCTTTCTTT. The full variable domain, rest sourced from reference TRBV7-9 and TRBJ1-1, is DTGVSQNPRHKITKRGQNVTFRCDPISEHNRLYWYRQTLGQGPEFLTYFQNEAQLEKSRLLSDRFSAERPKGSFSTLEIQRTEQGDSAMYLCASSLGVREDTEAFFGQGTRLTVV.

The CDR3 sequence is CASIGGEAPGELFF. CDR3 DNA: TGTGCCAGCATCGGGGGGGAAGCCCCCGGGGAGCTGTTTTTT. This rearrangement joins TRBV6-5 to TRBJ2-2, with 8 bases matching TRBD2. The CDR3 consists of 14 residues. Trimming at V came to 7 bases and at J to 6 bases, leaving 7 bases not matched to a gene. CDR1 is MNHEY and CDR2 is SVGAGI in the germline V gene.

This clone has only one observation. This chain joins TRBV29-1 and TRBJ2-7; D possibly corresponds to TRBD1 (6 bases). Looked up from germline, CDR1 is SQVTM and CDR2 is ANQGSEA. This CDR3 has 14 amino acids. V gave up 6 bases and J gave up 6 bases, with 21 bases separating them. DNA of the CDR3: TGCAGCGTCCGCAAAGCTACAGGGATCGCCGAGCAGTACTTC. It encodes CSVRKATGIAEQYF.

The genes are TRBV4-2 and TRBJ2-1, with D possibly matching TRBD2 (7 bases). Germline V gene data show CDR1 as LGHNA and CDR2 as YNFKEQ. This CDR3 contains 13 residues. V gave up 4 bases and J gave up 12 bases, with 16 bases separating them. The DNA for the CDR3 is TGTGCCAGCAGCCTCAAGGGGGAGGGCGGGCAGTTCTTC. This codes for CASSLKGEGGQFF.

The V gene is TRBV6-5, the J gene TRBJ1-5; D remains ambiguous. V gave up 8 bases and J gave up 6 bases, with 11 bases separating them. Germline lookup yields CDR1 MNHEY and CDR2 SVGAGI. The CDR3 has 12 amino acids. CDR3 loop: CASYTRGQPQHF. The CDR3 coding sequence is TGTGCCAGCTACACCCGGGGTCAGCCCCAGCATTTT.

This clone was seen just once. The chain joins TRBV19 to TRBJ2-3; D may be TRBD1 or TRBD2 (5 bases each). Germline V CDR1 and CDR2: LNHDA, SQIVND (reference sequence). V dropped 6 bases and J dropped 0 bases, with 13 bases sitting between them. The length of the CDR3 is 15 residues. The CDR3 DNA is TGTGCCAGTAGCCCCGGGACCCCCAGCACAGATACGCAGTATTTT. Protein sequence: CASSPGTPSTDTQYF. Full variable domain (remainder filled in from reference TRBV19 and TRBJ2-3): DGGITQSPKYLFRKEGQNVTLSCEQNLNHDAMYWYRQDPGQGLRLIYYSQIVNDFQKGDIAEGYSVSREKKESFPLTVTSAQKNPTAFYLCASSPGTPSTDTQYFGPGTRLTVL.